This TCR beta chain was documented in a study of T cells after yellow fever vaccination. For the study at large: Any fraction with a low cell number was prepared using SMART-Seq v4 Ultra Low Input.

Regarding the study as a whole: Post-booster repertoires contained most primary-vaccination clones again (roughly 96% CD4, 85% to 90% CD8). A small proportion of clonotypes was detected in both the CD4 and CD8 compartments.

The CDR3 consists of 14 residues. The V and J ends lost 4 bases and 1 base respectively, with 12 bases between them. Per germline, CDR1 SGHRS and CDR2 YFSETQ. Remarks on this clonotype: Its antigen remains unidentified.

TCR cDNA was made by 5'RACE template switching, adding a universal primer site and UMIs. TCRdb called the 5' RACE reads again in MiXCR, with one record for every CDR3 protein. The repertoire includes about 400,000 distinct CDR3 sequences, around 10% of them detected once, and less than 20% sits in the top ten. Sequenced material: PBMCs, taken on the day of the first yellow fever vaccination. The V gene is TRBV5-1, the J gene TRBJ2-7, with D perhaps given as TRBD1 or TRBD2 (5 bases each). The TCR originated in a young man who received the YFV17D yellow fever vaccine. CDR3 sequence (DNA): TGCGCCAGCAGCCCGGTGGGACGGTCCTACGAGCAGTACGTC. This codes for CASSPVGRSYEQYV.